The 27 T cell receptor beta chains presented below share a single source sample, sequenced in a study of early T cells in non-severe SARS-CoV-2 infection. TCRdb passed the 5' RACE reads through MiXCR, listing each CDR3 protein once. The sample includes tens of thousands of distinct CDR3 sequences, 10% to 15% of them seen just once. Sequencing was done on a sample of whole blood. The receptors stem from an adult who was a healthcare worker with PCR-confirmed SARS-CoV-2 infection or an uninfected control (not recorded which).

CDR3 nucleotides: TGCGCCAGCGGGACAGGAGTCAATGAGCAGTTCTTC. Translating gives CASGTGVNEQFF. The rearrangement uses TRBV10-2 and TRBJ2-1; 8 bases line up with TRBD1. The germline V gene has CDR1 WSHSY and CDR2 SAAADI. This CDR3 contains 12 residues. With V trimmed by 8 bases and J by 6 bases, 3 bases remained unmatched.

The chain employs TRBV9 and TRBJ1-3; 7 bases are shared with TRBD1. Per the germline V gene, CDR1 is SGDLS and CDR2 is YYNGEE. This CDR3 contains 15 residues. V dropped 3 bases and J dropped 0; count of bases not matched to a gene: 3. The CDR3 reads CASSAGDSSGNTIYF. In nucleotides, the CDR3 is TGTGCCAGCAGCGCGGGGGACAGCTCTGGAAACACCATATATTTT.

Many counts were recorded for this clonotype. This chain joins TRBV11-2 and TRBJ2-3, with D hard to call. Germline assignment: CDR1 SGHAT and CDR2 FQNNGV. The CDR3 length is 14 residues. Deletions cut 4 bases from V and 3 bases from J, with 11 bases between. Here the CDR3 reads CASSSGVVTDTQYF. DNA of the CDR3: TGTGCCAGCAGCTCCGGCGTGGTGACAGATACGCAGTATTTT. Full variable domain (missing parts from reference TRBV11-2 and TRBJ2-3): EAGVAQSPRYKIIEKRQSVAFWCNPISGHATLYWYQQILGQGPKLLIQFQNNGVVDDSQLPKDRFSAERLKGVDSTLKIQPAKLEDSAVYLCASSSGVVTDTQYFGPGTRLTVL.

This clonotype was seen a handful of times. The chain employs TRBV13 and TRBJ2-7, with 8 bases lining up with TRBD1. V shed 5 bases, J shed 1 base, and the junction held 7 bases outside the gene matches. Germline assignment: CDR1 PRHDT and CDR2 FYEKMQ (reference sequence). The CDR3 totals 15 residues. The CDR3 loop is CASSLQGEGSYEQYF. CDR3 DNA: TGTGCCAGCAGCCTACAGGGGGAAGGGTCCTACGAGCAGTACTTC.

This clonotype was detected ten times or more. The rearrangement joins TRBV7-9 to TRBJ1-6; D unresolved. V lost 5 bases and J lost 10, with 9 bases in between. The CDR3 spans 12 residues. Germline V lookup: CDR1 SEHNR, CDR2 FQNEAQ (reference sequence). CDR3 coding DNA: TGTGCCAGCAGCCTATCGGGGTCACCCCTCCACTTT. Protein product: CASSLSGSPLHF.

This clonotype was observed many times. The chain uses TRBV9 and TRBJ1-3; weak D call: TRBD1 (5 bases). The CDR3 runs to 16 residues. Germline CDR1 and CDR2: SGDLS and YYNGEE. V lost 2 bases and J lost 5, with 17 bases in between. The CDR3 protein is CASSVKGGWDRNTIYF. CDR3 bases: TGTGCCAGCAGCGTCAAGGGCGGTTGGGACCGAAACACCATATATTTT. Combining the CDR3 with reference TRBV9 and TRBJ1-3 gives the whole variable domain DSGVTQTPKHLITATGQRVTLRCSPRSGDLSVYWYQQSLDQGLQFLIQYYNGEERAKGNILERFSAQQFPDLHSELNLSSLELGDSALYFCASSVKGGWDRNTIYFGEGSWLTVV.

The gene calls are TRBV18 and TRBJ2-2; a weak D match, TRBD1 (7 bases). The CDR3 runs to 16 residues. V was trimmed by 6 bases and J by 2 bases, leaving 16 bases between them. Per germline, CDR1 KGHSH and CDR2 LQKENI. CDR3 sequence (DNA): TGTGCCAGCTCCGGACGGCGGGACAGAAACACCGGGGAGCTGTTTTTT. As protein: CASSGRRDRNTGELFF. The full variable domain, in which reference TRBV18 and TRBJ2-2 provide the parts outside the CDR3, is NAGVMQNPRHLVRRRGQEARLRCSPMKGHSHVYWYRQLPEEGLKFMVYLQKENIIDESGMPKERFSAEFPKEGPSILRIQQVVRGDSAAYFCASSGRRDRNTGELFFGEGSRLTVL.

This clonotype has ten or more counts. One junction end disagrees with the germline gene, perhaps due to a read error. V is TRBV27 and J is TRBJ1-1; TRBD1 matches at 7 bases. CDR1 MNHEY and CDR2 SMNVEV come from the germline V gene (reference sequence). CDR3 length: 14 residues. CDR3 sequence reads: CASSPPGGNAEAFF. CDR3 nucleotides: TGTGCCAGCAGTCCCCCAGGGGGGAACGCTGAAGCTTTCTTT.

This clonotype was detected ten times or more. The chain carries TRBV6-6 and TRBJ1-1; a weak D match, TRBD1 (5 bases). The V gene's germline CDR1 is MNHNY and CDR2 SVGAGI (reference sequence). The ends were cut back, 0 bases at V and 1 base at J, with 12 bases in the middle. CDR3 size: 16 residues. The chain's CDR3 is CASSYSIGRANTEAFF. The CDR3 bases are TGTGCCAGCAGTTACTCCATTGGCAGGGCGAACACTGAAGCTTTCTTT.

This clonotype was observed a handful of times. The CDR3 reads CAISDTAGWADTQYF. CDR3 nucleotide sequence: TGTGCCATCAGTGATACGGCCGGTTGGGCAGATACGCAGTATTTT. The V call is TRBV10-3, the J call TRBJ2-3; D unresolved. CDR3 length: 15 amino acids. CDR1 is ENHRY and CDR2 is SYGVKD in the germline V gene. V gave up 3 bases and J gave up 4 bases, with 14 bases separating them.

This chain joins TRBV27 and TRBJ1-1; D is unclear. Trimming shortened V by 6 bases and J by 0 bases, and 17 bases separated the two germline ends. This CDR3 is built from 16 residues. Germline lookup yields CDR1 MNHEY and CDR2 SMNVEV (reference sequence). The DNA for the CDR3 is TGTGCCAGCAGGGACCTTGCAGAGAAACTGAACACTGAAGCTTTCTTT. This gives the protein CASRDLAEKLNTEAFF.

This clonotype turned up a few times. The chain is built from TRBV9 and TRBJ2-5, with D uncertain. The ends were cut back, 4 bases at V and 4 bases at J, with 14 bases in the middle. In germline, CDR1 is SGDLS, CDR2 YYNGEE. The CDR3 has 14 residues. The DNA for the CDR3 is TGTGCCAGCAGCCCTTCTCCGGGCGGAGAGACCCAGTACTTC. Its protein product is CASSPSPGGETQYF.

In this sample, this clonotype turned up many times. The chain is built from TRBV6-5 and TRBJ1-4; D is perhaps TRBD1 (5 bases). The germline V and J ends were trimmed by 6 bases and 6 bases, with 20 bases remaining between them. This CDR3 is built from 16 residues. CDR1 and CDR2 (germline): MNHEY, SVGAGI. The chain's CDR3 is CASSPGLARGYEKLFF. The CDR3 DNA follows: TGTGCCAGCAGCCCGGGGCTCGCAAGGGGATATGAAAAACTGTTTTTT.

This clonotype was found a few times. The gene calls are TRBV7-3 and TRBJ2-2; 9 positions agree with TRBD1. V dropped 3 bases and J dropped 4; count of bases not matched to a gene: 6. The CDR3 extends over 16 amino acids. The V gene's germline CDR1 is SGHTA and CDR2 FQGTGA. CDR3 coding DNA: TGTGCCAGCAGCTTTCGGACAGGGGCAAGCACCGGGGAGCTGTTTTTT. Amino acids: CASSFRTGASTGELFF.

This clonotype has a count of ten or more. This sequence joins TRBV18 and TRBJ1-2; 11 nucleotides line up with TRBD1. After removal of 1 base from V and 3 bases from J, the junction contained 4 bases not matched to a gene. CDR3 length: 16 amino acids. CDR1 is KGHSH, CDR2 LQKENI, per germline. The CDR3 coding sequence is TGTGCCAGCTCACCACGGACAGGGGGCGCGGACTATGGCTACACCTTC. Residues: CASSPRTGGADYGYTF.

This clonotype was seen many times. This chain connects TRBV10-1 to TRBJ1-2; D gene uncertain. Trimming shortened V by 3 bases and J by 4 bases, and 9 bases separated the two germline ends. Germline V gives CDR1 WNHNN, CDR2 SYGVQD (reference sequence). This CDR3 region has 13 residues. The CDR3 here is CASSDGTSYGYTF. The CDR3 DNA sequence: TGCGCCAGCAGTGACGGCACCTCCTATGGCTACACCTTC.

This clonotype was counted many times. The V gene is TRBV5-8, the J gene TRBJ2-5; maybe TRBD1 (6 bases). The V and J ends lost 1 base and 5 bases respectively, with 18 bases between them. This CDR3 is 16 amino acids long. Germline V gene lookup returns CDR1 SGHTS and CDR2 YDEGEE. The CDR3, as DNA: TGTGCCAGCAGCTTGTATTGGGACAAGGAGAAGGAGACCCAGTACTTC. Translation gives CASSLYWDKEKETQYF.

This clonotype was seen many times. The chain combines TRBV2 with TRBJ2-7; no firm D call. V gave up 3 bases and J gave up 1 base, with 10 bases separating them. The CDR3 length is 14 residues. Germline CDR1 reads SNHLY; CDR2 reads FYNNEI. The chain's CDR3 is CASSDVVISYEQYF. CDR3 sequence (DNA): TGTGCCAGCAGTGACGTGGTGATATCCTACGAGCAGTACTTC.

There are many counts of this clonotype. The V call is TRBV19, the J call TRBJ2-1, with 8 bases matching TRBD1. Germline V CDR1 and CDR2: LNHDA, SQIVND (reference sequence). This CDR3 is built from 15 residues. V lost 4 bases, J lost 8 bases, and 10 bases stayed unmatched. The CDR3: CASSTLRTGRDEQFF. CDR3 bases: TGTGCCAGTAGTACCCTTAGGACAGGGCGTGATGAGCAGTTCTTC. Looking up the rest from reference TRBV19 and TRBJ2-1 gives the full variable domain: DGGITQSPKYLFRKEGQNVTLSCEQNLNHDAMYWYRQDPGQGLRLIYYSQIVNDFQKGDIAEGYSVSREKKESFPLTVTSAQKNPTAFYLCASSTLRTGRDEQFFGPGTRLTVL.

This clonotype appeared a few times. This chain uses TRBV5-4 with TRBJ1-2, with 7 bases matching TRBD1. J lost 9 bases, V lost 4 bases, and 12 bases had no gene match. CDR3 length equals 14 residues. CDR1 is SGHNT and CDR2 is YYREEE in the germline V gene (reference sequence). As DNA, the CDR3 is TGTGCCAGCAGCCCCGGGACAGACTTTGTGCGCTACACCTTC. This translates into CASSPGTDFVRYTF.

This clonotype was counted ten times or more. CDR3 sequence reads: CASSDLPGGNQPQHF. The DNA for the CDR3 is TGTGCCAGCAGTGACCTACCGGGGGGCAATCAGCCCCAGCATTTT. This chain joins TRBV6-2 or TRBV6-3 and TRBJ1-5, with D possibly matching TRBD1 (5 bases). Germline CDR1 reads MNHEY; CDR2 reads SVGEGT. This CDR3 is 15 amino acids long. Trimming shortened V by 5 bases and J by 2 bases, and 13 bases separated the two germline ends.

This clonotype was detected ten times or more. The chain uses TRBV20-1 and TRBJ2-1; TRBD2 matches 7 bases. This CDR3 spans 15 amino acids. Germline V lookup: CDR1 DFQATT, CDR2 SNEGSKA (reference sequence). V shed 6 bases and J 0 bases; nucleotides not matched to a gene: 8. Here the CDR3 DNA reads TGCAGTGCCCCATCAAGCGGGGACTCCTACAATGAGCAGTTCTTC. Its translation is CSAPSSGDSYNEQFF.

This clonotype has ten or more counts. The gene calls are TRBV9 and TRBJ1-4, with unresolved D. V was clipped by 2 bases and J by 0 bases, with 8 bases between them. From germline, CDR1 is SGDLS and CDR2 YYNGEE. This CDR3 is built from 15 residues. The CDR3 nucleotides read TGTGCCAGCAGCGTGACGGGAGCAACTAATGAAAAACTGTTTTTT. Translating it yields CASSVTGATNEKLFF.

This clonotype was found many times. V is TRBV7-3 and J is TRBJ2-3; D ambiguous. The germline V gene has CDR1 SGHTA and CDR2 FQGTGA. The CDR3 length is 13 residues. With 0 bases removed from V and 5 bases from J, the gap between germline ends came to 6 bases. CDR3 DNA: TGTGCCAGCAGCTTAACGCCGGGAGATACGCAGTATTTT. Translation gives CASSLTPGDTQYF.

Points on this clonotype: The CDR3 carries no conserved terminal phenylalanine or tryptophan, so it likely arises from a read error. This rearrangement joins TRBV18 to TRBJ2-1; the match to TRBD2 covers 11 bases. J gave up 10 bases and V 2 bases, and 10 bases lay outside the gene matches. The CDR3 covers 16 residues. Germline CDR1 reads KGHSH; CDR2 reads LQKENI. CDR3 in amino acids: CASSPSLAGGLEEQFL. CDR3 coding DNA: TGTGCCAGCTCACCATCCCTAGCGGGAGGATTGGAGGAGCAGTTCCTC.

The rearrangement uses TRBV20-1 and TRBJ2-7, with a possible D match to TRBD1 (5 bases). This CDR3 comprises 12 residues. The V end lost 4 bases, the J end lost 1 base, and 8 bases lay between the germline ends. Germline CDR1 is DFQATT and CDR2 is SNEGSKA (reference sequence). The CDR3, as DNA: TGCAGTGCTATACAGGAATCCTACGAGCAGTACTTC. Protein: CSAIQESYEQYF.

The rearrangement uses TRBV29-1 and TRBJ2-1; 8 bases map to TRBD2. CDR1 SQVTM and CDR2 ANQGSEA come from the germline V gene. Unmatched junction bases numbered 7, after V lost 6 bases and J lost 0 bases. The CDR3 runs to 15 residues. The CDR3 nucleotides are TGCAGCGTAGCGGGGGAGCAGAGCTCCTACAATGAGCAGTTCTTC. It encodes CSVAGEQSSYNEQFF.